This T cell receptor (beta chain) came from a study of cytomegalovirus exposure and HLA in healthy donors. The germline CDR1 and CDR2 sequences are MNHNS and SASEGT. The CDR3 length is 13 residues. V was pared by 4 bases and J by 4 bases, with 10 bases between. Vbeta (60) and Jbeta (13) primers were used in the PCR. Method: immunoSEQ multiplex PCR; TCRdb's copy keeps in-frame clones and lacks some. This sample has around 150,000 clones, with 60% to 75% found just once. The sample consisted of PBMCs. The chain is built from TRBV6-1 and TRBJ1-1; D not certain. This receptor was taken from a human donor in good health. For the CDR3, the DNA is TGTGCCAGCAGTGGGCCGGGAGGCACTGAAGCTTTCTTT. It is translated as CASSGPGGTEAFF.